This T cell receptor (beta chain) emerged from a study of blood T cell repertoires in COVID-19. This CDR3 spans 13 amino acids. CDR1 is MNHEY, CDR2 SVGAGI, per germline. Deletions cut 5 bases from V and 3 bases from J, with 8 bases between. Original methodology: Using reference gene primer amplification, nucleated cell counts were estimated. The assay was immunoSEQ multiplex PCR, and TCRdb's table has in-frame clones only and misses some. V, J and clone size derive from that table, while D and trimming were established from the DNA sequence. Among about 200,000 clones listed, 70% to 85% were seen once.

The receptor's source is a human donor with acute or convalescent COVID-19. The donor label of this sample is uncertain. The genes are TRBV6-5 and TRBJ1-3, with a possible D match to TRBD1 (5 bases). Sequencing was done on a sample of peripheral blood. CDR3 residues: CASSLGVGNTIYF. CDR3 nucleotide sequence: TGTGCCAGCAGTCTAGGGGTTGGAAACACCATATATTTT.